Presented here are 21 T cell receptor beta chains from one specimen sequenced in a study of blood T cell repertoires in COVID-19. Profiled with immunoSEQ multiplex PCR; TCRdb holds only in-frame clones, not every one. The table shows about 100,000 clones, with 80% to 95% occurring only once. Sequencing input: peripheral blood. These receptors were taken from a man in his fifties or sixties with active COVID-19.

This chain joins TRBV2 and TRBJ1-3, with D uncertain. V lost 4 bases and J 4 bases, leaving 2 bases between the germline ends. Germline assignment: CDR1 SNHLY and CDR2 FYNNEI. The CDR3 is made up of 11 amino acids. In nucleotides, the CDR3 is TGTGCCAGCAGTGTAGGAAACACCATATATTTT. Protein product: CASSVGNTIYF.

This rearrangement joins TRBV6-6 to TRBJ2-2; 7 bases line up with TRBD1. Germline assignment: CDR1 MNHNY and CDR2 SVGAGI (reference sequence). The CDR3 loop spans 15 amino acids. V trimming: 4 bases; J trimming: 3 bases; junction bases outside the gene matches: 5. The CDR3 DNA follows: TGTGCCAGCAGTTCCCCTCAGGGGGACACCGGGGAGCTGTTTTTT. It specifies CASSSPQGDTGELFF.

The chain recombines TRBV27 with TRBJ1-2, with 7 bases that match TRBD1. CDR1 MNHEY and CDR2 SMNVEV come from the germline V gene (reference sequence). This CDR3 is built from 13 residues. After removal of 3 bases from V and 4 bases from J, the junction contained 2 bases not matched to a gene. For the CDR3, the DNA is TGTGCCAGCAGTTTTCGACAGGGCTATGGCTACACCTTC. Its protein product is CASSFRQGYGYTF.

The CDR3 DNA reads TGTGCCAGCAGTCCCGACAGGACTTGGGATGAGCAGTTCTTC. This codes for CASSPDRTWDEQFF. The V and J genes are TRBV27 and TRBJ2-1, with D possibly being TRBD1 (6 bases). Per germline, CDR1 MNHEY and CDR2 SMNVEV (reference sequence). The germline V and J ends were trimmed by 5 bases and 8 bases, with 16 bases remaining between them. The length of the CDR3 is 14 residues.

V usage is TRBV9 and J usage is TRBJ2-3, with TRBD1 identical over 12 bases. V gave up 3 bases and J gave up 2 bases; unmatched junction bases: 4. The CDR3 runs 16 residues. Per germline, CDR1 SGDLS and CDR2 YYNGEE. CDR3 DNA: TGTGCCAGCAGCGCAACGGGACAGGGGGCCACAGATACGCAGTATTTT. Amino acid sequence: CASSATGQGATDTQYF.

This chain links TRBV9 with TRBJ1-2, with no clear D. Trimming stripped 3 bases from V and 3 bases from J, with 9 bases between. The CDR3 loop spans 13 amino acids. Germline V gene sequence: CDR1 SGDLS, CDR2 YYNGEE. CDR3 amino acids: CASSAQRDYGYTF. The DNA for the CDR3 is TGTGCCAGCAGCGCTCAGAGGGACTATGGCTACACCTTC.

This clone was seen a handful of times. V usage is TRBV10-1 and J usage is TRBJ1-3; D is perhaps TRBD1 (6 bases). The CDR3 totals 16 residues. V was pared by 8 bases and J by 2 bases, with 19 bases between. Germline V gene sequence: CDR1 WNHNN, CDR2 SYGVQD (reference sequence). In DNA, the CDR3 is TGCGCCAGCGGACCGTGGACAGTCCATACTGGAAACACCATATATTTT. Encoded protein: CASGPWTVHTGNTIYF.

The CDR3 DNA follows: TGTGCCAGCAGCATACAGGGACGGAACACTGAAGCTTTCTTT. This codes for CASSIQGRNTEAFF. The rearrangement uses TRBV7-2 and TRBJ1-1; possibly TRBD1 for D (6 bases). The V end was cut by 5 bases, the J end by 1 base, with 11 bases between. CDR1 is SGHTA, CDR2 FQGNSA, per germline. The CDR3 consists of 14 residues.

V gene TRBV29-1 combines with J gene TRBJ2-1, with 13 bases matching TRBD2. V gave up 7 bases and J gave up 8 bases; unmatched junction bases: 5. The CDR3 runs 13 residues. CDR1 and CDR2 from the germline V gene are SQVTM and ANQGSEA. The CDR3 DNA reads TGCAGCGGACGGACTAGCGGGAGCTATGAGCAGTTCTTC. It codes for CSGRTSGSYEQFF.

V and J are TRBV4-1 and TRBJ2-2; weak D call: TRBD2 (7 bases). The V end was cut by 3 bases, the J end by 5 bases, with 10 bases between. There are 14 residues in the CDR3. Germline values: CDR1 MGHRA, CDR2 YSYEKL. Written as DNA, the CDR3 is TGCGCCAGCAGCCAGAGGGGGGGGACCGGGGAGCTGTTTTTT. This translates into CASSQRGGTGELFF.

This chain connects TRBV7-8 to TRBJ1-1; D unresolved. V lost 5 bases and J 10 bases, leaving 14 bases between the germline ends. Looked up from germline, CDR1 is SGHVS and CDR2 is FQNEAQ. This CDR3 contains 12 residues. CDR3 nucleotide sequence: TGTGCCAGCAGCCTAAACAGAATTAGAGCTTTCTTT. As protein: CASSLNRIRAFF.

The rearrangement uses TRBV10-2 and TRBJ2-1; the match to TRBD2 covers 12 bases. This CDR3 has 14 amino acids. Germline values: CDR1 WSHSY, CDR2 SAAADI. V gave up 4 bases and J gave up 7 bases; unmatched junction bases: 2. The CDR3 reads CASSVTSGGNEQFF. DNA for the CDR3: TGCGCCAGCAGTGTAACTAGCGGGGGGAATGAGCAGTTCTTC.

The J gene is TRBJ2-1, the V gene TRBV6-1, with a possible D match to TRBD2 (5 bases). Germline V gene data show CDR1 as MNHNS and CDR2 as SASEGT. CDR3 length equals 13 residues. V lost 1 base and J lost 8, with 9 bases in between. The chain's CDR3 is CASSEVRGDEQFF. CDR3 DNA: TGTGCCAGCAGTGAAGTACGGGGAGATGAGCAGTTCTTC.

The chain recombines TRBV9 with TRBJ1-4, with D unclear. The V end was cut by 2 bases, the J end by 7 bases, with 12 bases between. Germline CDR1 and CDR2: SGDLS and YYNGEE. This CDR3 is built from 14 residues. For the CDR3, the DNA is TGTGCCAGCAGCGTCGGTGTGCAATCTGAAAAACTGTTTTTT. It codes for CASSVGVQSEKLFF.

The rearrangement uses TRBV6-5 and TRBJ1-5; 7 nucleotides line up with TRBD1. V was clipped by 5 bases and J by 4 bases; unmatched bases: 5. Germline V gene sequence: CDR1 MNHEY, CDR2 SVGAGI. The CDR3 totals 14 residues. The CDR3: CASSNTGVNQPQHF. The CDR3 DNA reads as TGTGCCAGCAGTAATACAGGGGTGAATCAGCCCCAGCATTTT.

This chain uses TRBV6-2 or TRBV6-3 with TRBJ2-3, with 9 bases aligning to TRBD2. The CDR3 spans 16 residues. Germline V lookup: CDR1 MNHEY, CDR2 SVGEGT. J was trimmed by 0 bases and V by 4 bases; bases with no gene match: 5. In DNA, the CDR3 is TGTGCCAGCAGTTCGAGACTAGCGGAGAGCACAGATACGCAGTATTTT. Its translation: CASSSRLAESTDTQYF.

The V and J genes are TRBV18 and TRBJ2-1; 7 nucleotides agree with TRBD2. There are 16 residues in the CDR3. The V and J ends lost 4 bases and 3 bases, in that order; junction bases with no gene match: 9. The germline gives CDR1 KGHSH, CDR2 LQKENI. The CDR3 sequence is CASSLSQAGDYNEQFF. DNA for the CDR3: TGTGCCAGCTCACTCTCCCAGGCGGGAGACTACAATGAGCAGTTCTTC.

In DNA, the CDR3 is TGTGCCAGCAGCCCGGGACAAAACCAAGAGACCCAGTACTTC. Amino acids: CASSPGQNQETQYF. The chain carries TRBV11-3 and TRBJ2-5; D is possibly TRBD1 (6 bases). The CDR3 consists of 14 residues. V lost 5 bases and J lost 0, with 10 bases in between. Germline V CDR1 and CDR2: SGHNT, YENEEA.

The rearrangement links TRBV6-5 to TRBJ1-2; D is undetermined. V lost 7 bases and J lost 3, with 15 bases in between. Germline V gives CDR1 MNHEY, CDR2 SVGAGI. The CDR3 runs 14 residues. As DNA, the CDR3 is TGTGCCAGCACCCCTGCGGAGGGCTACTATGGCTACACCTTC. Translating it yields CASTPAEGYYGYTF.

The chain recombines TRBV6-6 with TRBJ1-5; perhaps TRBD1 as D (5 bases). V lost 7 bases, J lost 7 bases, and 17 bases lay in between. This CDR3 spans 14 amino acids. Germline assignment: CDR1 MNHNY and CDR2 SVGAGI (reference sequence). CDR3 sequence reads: CASKKGAGPQPQHF. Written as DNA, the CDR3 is TGTGCCAGCAAGAAGGGTGCAGGGCCACAGCCCCAGCATTTT.

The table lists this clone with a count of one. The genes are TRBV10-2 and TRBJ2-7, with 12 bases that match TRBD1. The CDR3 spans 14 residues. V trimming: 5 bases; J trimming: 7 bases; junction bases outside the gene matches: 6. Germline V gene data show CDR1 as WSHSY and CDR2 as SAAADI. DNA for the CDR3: TGCGCCAGCAGTCCCGGGACAGGGGGCCTTGAGCAGTACGTC. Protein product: CASSPGTGGLEQYV.